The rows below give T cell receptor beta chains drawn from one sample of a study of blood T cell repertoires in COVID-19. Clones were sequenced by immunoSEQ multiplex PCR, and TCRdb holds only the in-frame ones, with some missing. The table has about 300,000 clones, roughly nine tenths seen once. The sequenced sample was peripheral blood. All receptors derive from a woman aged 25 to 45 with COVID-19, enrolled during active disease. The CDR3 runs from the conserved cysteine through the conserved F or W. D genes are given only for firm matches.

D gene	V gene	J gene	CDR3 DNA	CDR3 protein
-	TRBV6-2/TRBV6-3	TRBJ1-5	TGTGCCAGCAGTGACCTGGACAGAATATATCAGCCCCAGCATTTT	CASSDLDRIYQPQHF
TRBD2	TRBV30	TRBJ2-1	TGTGCCTGGGAAAAACCTAGCGGGAGGCCCCTCTATGAGCAGTTCTTC	CAWEKPSGRPLYEQFF
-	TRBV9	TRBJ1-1	TGTGCCAGCAGCGTAGCGGCAGGCCGAGAAGCTTTCTTT	CASSVAAGREAFF
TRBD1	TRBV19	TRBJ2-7	TGTGCCAGTAGTATCGGACAGGGAAGCTCCTACGAGCAGTACTTC	CASSIGQGSSYEQYF
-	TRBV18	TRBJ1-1	TGTGCCAGCTCACCGCTGACTGAGGGCACTGAAGCTTTCTTT	CASSPLTEGTEAFF
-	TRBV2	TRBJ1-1	TGTGCCAGCAAAAAGGGTTGGGAGACTGAAGCTTTCTTT	CASKKGWETEAFF
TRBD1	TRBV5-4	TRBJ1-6	TGTGCCAGCAGCCCGATGGTCGTTACCGGGACAGCGAATTCACCCCTCCACTTT	CASSPMVVTGTANSPLHF
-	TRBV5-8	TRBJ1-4	TGTGCCAGCAGCTTTCCGACAGCTAATGAAAAACTGTTTTTT	CASSFPTANEKLFF
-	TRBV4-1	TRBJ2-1	TGCGCCAGCAGCCAAGTAGCTTCCGAGGAGCAGTTCTTC	CASSQVASEEQFF
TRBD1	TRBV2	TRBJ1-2	TGTGCCACCGGACAGGTCTATGGCTACACCTTC	CATGQVYGYTF
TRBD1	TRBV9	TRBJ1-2	TGTGCCAGCAGCGTAGCGGGCAGGGGGGAACAGGGCTACACCTTC	CASSVAGRGEQGYTF